These T cell receptor beta chains were read from a single sample in a study of shared T cell receptors in the human thymus. Libraries were prepared by immunoSEQ multiplex PCR; TCRdb keeps only in-frame clonotypes and omits some of them. The sample includes some 660,000 clones, around 87% seen only once; the top ten take just under 0.0095%. The sample was also linked to a second study, of human thymus T cells.

Sample: thymocytes. These TCRs come from a boy in the first two years of life with a congenital heart defect. Both conserved end residues are part of each CDR3. A D gene is named only where the DNA matches it firmly. Some rows have no size entry. The others give once, few or many, or a class for an expanded clone.

j_gene	v_gene	d_gene	abundance	CDR3nt	CDR3aa
TRBJ1-3	TRBV10-3	NA	NA	TGTGCCATCAGCCGTCGGGAGAACTCTGGAAACACCATATATTTT	CAISRRENSGNTIYF
TRBJ2-1	TRBV9	TRBD2	NA	TGTGCCAGCAGCGTAGGGCGGGAGGGCTGCTCCTACAATGAGCAGTTCTTC	CASSVGREGCSYNEQFF
TRBJ2-7	TRBV19	TRBD1	NA	TGTGCCAGTAGCCCCAAGGGACAGGCGTGGTCCTACGAGCAGTACTTC	CASSPKGQAWSYEQYF
TRBJ2-1	TRBV9	TRBD2	NA	TGTGCCAGCAGCGCTAGCGGGAGGACGTACAATGAGCAGTTCTTC	CASSASGRTYNEQFF
TRBJ2-5	TRBV12-5	TRBD2	NA	TGTGCTAGTGTCCAGACTAGCGGGAGCGGTGAGACCCAGTACTTC	CASVQTSGSGETQYF
TRBJ2-7	TRBV28	TRBD2	NA	TGTGCCAGCAGTTCGCTTGATAGGACTAGCGGATACGAGCAGTACTTC	CASSSLDRTSGYEQYF
TRBJ2-7	TRBV7-9	TRBD1	NA	TGTGCCAGCAGCTGGGACAGGAATTCCTACGAGCAGTACTTC	CASSWDRNSYEQYF
TRBJ1-6	TRBV12-1	NA	NA	TGTGCCAGCAGCTTCATCGGGGTTAGTTCACCCCTCCACTTT	CASSFIGVSSPLHF
TRBJ1-1	TRBV5-5	NA	NA	TGTGCCAGCAGCCGAGGGATTGGTCTTACGCCTGGGGTCAACACTGAAGCTTTCTTT	CASSRGIGLTPGVNTEAFF
TRBJ2-2	TRBV27	TRBD1	few	TGTGCCAGCAACATGACCGGGACAGGCCCCGTTAACACCGGGGAGCTGTTTTTT	CASNMTGTGPVNTGELFF
TRBJ1-3	TRBV7-8	NA	NA	TGTGCCAGCAGCTCCTTCAGACAGGTGACTGGAAACACCATATATTTT	CASSSFRQVTGNTIYF
TRBJ2-4	TRBV10-2	TRBD2	NA	TGCGCCAGCAGTGAGCCCCGGGGGAGGGCAGGCATTCAGTACTTC	CASSEPRGRAGIQYF
TRBJ2-7	TRBV4-3	TRBD1	NA	TGCGCCAGCAGCCCGGACAGGGGCTTAGTCGAGCAGTACTTC	CASSPDRGLVEQYF
TRBJ1-5	TRBV2	NA	NA	TGTGCCAGCAGCAAACTCGGACAGTCCTTTAGCAATCAGCCCCAGCATTTT	CASSKLGQSFSNQPQHF
TRBJ2-7	TRBV6-5	TRBD1	NA	TGTGCCAGCAGTTACCGGACAGGCGAGAGCTCCTACGAGCAGTACTTC	CASSYRTGESSYEQYF
TRBJ2-2	TRBV7-9	TRBD1	NA	TGTGCCAGCAGCTTAGCGAGGACAGGGGCCACCGGGGAGCTGTTTTTT	CASSLARTGATGELFF
TRBJ2-1	TRBV6-5	TRBD2	NA	TGTGCCAGCAGTTCCGGGACTAGCCGTTTTAATGAGCAGTTCTTC	CASSSGTSRFNEQFF
TRBJ1-5	TRBV2	NA	few	TGTGCCAGCAGTGAAATGTTTGGGCAGGGGAAAAGGAATCAGCCCCAGCATTTT	CASSEMFGQGKRNQPQHF
TRBJ1-1	TRBV30	NA	NA	TGTGCCTGGAACAGTTGGCGCACTGAAGCTTTCTTT	CAWNSWRTEAFF
TRBJ1-2	TRBV2	NA	NA	TGTGCCAGTGAGGCCTATGGCTACACCTTC	CASEAYGYTF
TRBJ2-1	TRBV19	TRBD2	once	TGTGCCAGTAGTATCCTAGCGGGACGCACTGAGCAGTTCTTC	CASSILAGRTEQFF
TRBJ1-2	TRBV5-5	TRBD1	NA	TGTGCCAGCAGCTTTGGTACGGGACAGGGGCGGGATGGCTACACCTTC	CASSFGTGQGRDGYTF
TRBJ2-1	TRBV5-4	TRBD1	NA	TGTGCCAGCAGCTTGAATCCCACCGGGACAGGTAGGGACAATGAGCAGTTCTTC	CASSLNPTGTGRDNEQFF
TRBJ2-5	TRBV28	NA	NA	TGTGCCAGCACGGGGTCTGAGGAGACCCAGTACTTC	CASTGSEETQYF
TRBJ2-7	TRBV5-1	TRBD1	few	TGCGCCAGCAGCTTCCGGGACAGGGACTATTCCTACGAGCAGTACTTC	CASSFRDRDYSYEQYF
TRBJ2-7	TRBV7-2	TRBD2	NA	TGTGCCAGCAGCATACTAGCGGGAGACAGAGAGCAGTACTTC	CASSILAGDREQYF
TRBJ1-2	TRBV7-2	TRBD1	NA	TGTGCCAGCAGCTTACCGGGACAGGATGGCCCCTGGGACTATGGCTACACCTTC	CASSLPGQDGPWDYGYTF
TRBJ1-6	TRBV7-9	TRBD1	NA	TGTGCCAGCAGCTACTCGACAGGGGGTAATTCACCCCTCCACTTT	CASSYSTGGNSPLHF
TRBJ1-6	TRBV14	TRBD1	NA	TGTGCCAGCAGCCCCGGGACAGGCCGATCGTCACCCCTCCACTTT	CASSPGTGRSSPLHF
TRBJ1-1	TRBV29-1	TRBD1	NA	TGCAGCGTCGTGGACAGGGGGCGAGGTGAAGCTTTCTTT	CSVVDRGRGEAFF
TRBJ1-2	TRBV14	TRBD1	NA	TGTGCCAGCAGCCAAAGGACGGACAGGCCTAACTATGGCTACACCTTC	CASSQRTDRPNYGYTF
TRBJ1-5	TRBV28	NA	NA	TGTGCCAGCAGTTTAGGCAGGGAAGGATATAGCAATCAGCCCCAGCATTTT	CASSLGREGYSNQPQHF
TRBJ2-7	TRBV14	TRBD2	NA	TGTGCCAGCAGCCAAGTGAGGGGCGGGAGGGCCCCCTACGAGCAGTACTTC	CASSQVRGGRAPYEQYF
TRBJ1-2	TRBV25-1	NA	NA	TGTGCCAGCAGTCAAATGGGGGGGAACTATGGCTACACCTTC	CASSQMGGNYGYTF
TRBJ2-7	TRBV28	TRBD1	NA	TGTGCCAGCAGTTTATACCTCCCGACAGGGGCCCACGAGCAGTACTTC	CASSLYLPTGAHEQYF
TRBJ1-1	TRBV15	NA	NA	TGTGCCACCAGCGTACCACGGGGGTGGGCTTTCTTT	CATSVPRGWAFF
TRBJ2-3	TRBV4-1	TRBD2	NA	TGCGCCAGCAGCCAAGCGAGCCTAGCGGGCGTAACTAGCACAGATACGCAGTATTTT	CASSQASLAGVTSTDTQYF
TRBJ2-7	TRBV5-6	NA	NA	TGTGCCAGCAGCACAGGACGCAGGGGCTCCTACGAGCAGTACTTC	CASSTGRRGSYEQYF
TRBJ2-4	TRBV29-1	NA	NA	TGCAGCGTTGAAGAAAGGTCTGACAGTCCGCTAGCCAAAAACATTCAGTACTTC	CSVEERSDSPLAKNIQYF
TRBJ1-4	TRBV23-1	TRBD1	NA	TGCGCCAGCAGCGGGGGACAGTTTCATGAAAAACTGTTTTTT	CASSGGQFHEKLFF
TRBJ2-1	TRBV7-2	NA	NA	TGTGCCAGCACGCCCTCAAGCGTCTCCTACAATGAGCAGTTCTTC	CASTPSSVSYNEQFF
TRBJ1-3	TRBV6-4	NA	NA	TGTGCCAGCAGGGGGCCCTTGAAATCTGGAAACACCATATATTTT	CASRGPLKSGNTIYF
TRBJ1-3	TRBV9	NA	few	TGTGCCAGCAGCCCGCTCAGCTCTGGAAACACCATATATTTT	CASSPLSSGNTIYF
TRBJ1-1	TRBV6-4	NA	NA	TGTGCCAGCAGTCCCTATTCCCGATCCGCTTTCTTT	CASSPYSRSAFF
TRBJ1-1	TRBV15	TRBD1	NA	TGTGCCACCAGCCCTCCAGGACAGGGGGCTTTTCGGAACACTGAAGCTTTCTTT	CATSPPGQGAFRNTEAFF
TRBJ2-2	TRBV5-1	NA	NA	TGCGCCAGCAGCTTGGAGGGGTCTGACACCGGGGAGCTGTTTTTT	CASSLEGSDTGELFF
TRBJ1-2	TRBV25-1	TRBD1	once	TGTGCCAGCACGGGACAGGGAACATATGGCTACACCTTC	CASTGQGTYGYTF
TRBJ2-7	TRBV6-1	TRBD1	NA	TGTGCCAGCAGCCCGACAGGGTACTACGAGCAGTACTTC	CASSPTGYYEQYF
TRBJ2-3	TRBV5-1	NA	NA	TGCGCCAGCAGCAGGGAGCCAGATACGCAGTATTTT	CASSREPDTQYF